Reported below is one T cell receptor beta chain. The antigen is not known. The donor cohort consisted entirely of Caucasian adults residing in Nashville, Tennessee. TCRdb's table, derived via immunoSEQ multiplex PCR, lists solely in-frame clones and lacks some. The sample yields millions of clones, over 85% seen once. The sample belongs to a study of shared clonotypes between healthy human individuals. Study results and limitations: Roughly 5% of naive CD4 clonotypes were shared across a few donors. The rarefaction results pointed to incomplete sorted-subset sequencing despite large depth. Shared clonotypes across all four donors exceeded non-shared ones in generation probability.

V was shortened by 4 bases and J by 6 bases, with 14 bases between the two germline ends. CDR1 and CDR2 from the germline V gene are KGHSH and LQKENI. The CDR3 totals 14 residues. The clonotype was recovered from a man younger than 30 in good health. Some clones in this sample may be carry-over from other donors' samples. The sample consisted of naive CD4+ T cells from PBMCs. Described subset: CD45RA+ positively selected. The genes are TRBV18 and TRBJ2-3, with D possibly TRBD1 on 6 matching bases. The CDR3 DNA sequence: TGTGCCAGCTCACGTGGGGGCTTGAGTGATACGCAGTATTTT. This sequence encodes CASSRGGLSDTQYF.